There are many counts of the clone carrying this T cell receptor (beta chain). Since the library was made to target alpha chains, this beta chain is a stray read and its abundance is not meaningful. This entry is derived from a study of spatial heterogeneity in lung cancer. V shed 5 bases and J 6 bases; nucleotides not matched to a gene: 7. The CDR3 runs 16 residues. The V gene's germline CDR1 is SGHDT and CDR2 YYEEEE. Noted time point: sample taken at primary tumor resection. No cell sorting; template was whole RNA from tumor, lung tissue or PBMC. Via MiXCR, TCRdb re-called the 5' RACE reads, giving one row per CDR3 protein. The sample records 10,000 to 11,000 distinct CDR3 sequences, 6.3% being singletons.

This TCR came from a male donor with early-stage non-small cell lung cancer. The chain carries TRBV5-6 and TRBJ2-1; 14 bases line up with TRBD2. The sequencing used PBMCs, collected at surgery. The DNA of the CDR3 is TGTGCCAGCAGACAGCCGGGACTAGCGGGAGTCAATGAGCAGTTCTTC. This gives the protein CASRQPGLAGVNEQFF.